The rows below give T cell receptor beta chains drawn from one sample of a study of cytomegalovirus exposure and HLA in healthy donors. Using immunoSEQ multiplex PCR, the repertoire was profiled, and TCRdb retains in-frame clones only, with some absent. Of 200,000 or so clones listed, 80% to 85% are singletons. Sequenced: PBMCs. Every receptor here comes from a man aged 35 to 55 in good health and CMV-seropositive. Each CDR3 is given without its conserved first and last residue. D genes are given only for firm matches.

d_gene	v_gene	j_gene	CDR3aa
TRBD1	TRBV5-4	TRBJ1-1	ASSPVTGWSTEAF
TRBD1	TRBV11-3	TRBJ1-6	ASSSGQGNSPLH
TRBD1	TRBV19	TRBJ1-2	ASSTLRDRTHPNYGYT
NA	TRBV7-9	TRBJ2-4	ASSLGYQKQRHPY
TRBD1	TRBV19	TRBJ1-5	ASKKAQGAWQPQH
TRBD2	TRBV7-2	TRBJ2-7	ASSLFSRPDRGAYEQY
NA	TRBV10-3	TRBJ2-5	AISESGGQQETQY
NA	TRBV6-6	TRBJ1-4	ASSSPSWYSEKLF
NA	TRBV18	TRBJ2-1	ASVGSSYNEQF
TRBD1	TRBV7-6	TRBJ2-7	ASSLVGTGGGIGTYEQY
NA	TRBV6-4	TRBJ2-2	ASSDSGSGELF
NA	TRBV10-1	TRBJ1-5	ASSQPGHLPNQPQH
NA	TRBV9	TRBJ2-5	ASSVEGRGGKETQY
NA	TRBV29-1	TRBJ1-2	SGGAAYGYT
TRBD2	TRBV7-8	TRBJ2-5	ASSLERRLAFEGKETQY
TRBD1	TRBV11-3	TRBJ2-1	ASSLGDVGTGRDDEQF
NA	TRBV11-3	TRBJ1-2	ASSLGDSGGYT
TRBD1	TRBV30	TRBJ2-7	AWSLTGDEQY
TRBD2	TRBV5-4	TRBJ2-3	ASSLGGGGSTDTQY
TRBD1	TRBV5-1	TRBJ2-5	ASSWGTGGIETQY
TRBD2	TRBV19	TRBJ2-1	ASSGLAGYNEQF
TRBD1	TRBV9	TRBJ2-5	ASSVGTAQETQY
NA	TRBV29-1	TRBJ2-5	SVGSRGGAFRETQY
NA	TRBV28	TRBJ1-1	ASSLPGVGGTEAF
NA	TRBV7-9	TRBJ2-5	ASTKISRGRETQY
TRBD2	TRBV29-1	TRBJ2-2	SAGGQNTGELF
TRBD1	TRBV25-1	TRBJ2-7	ASSGTEDYEQY
NA	TRBV28	TRBJ2-7	ASSIRGANGEQY
TRBD1	TRBV5-1	TRBJ2-7	ASSHSQDRHYEQY
TRBD2	TRBV30	TRBJ2-5	AWARGGRVETQY
NA	TRBV7-9	TRBJ2-3	ASSSPSSDTQY
TRBD2	TRBV30	TRBJ2-1	AGTSGGHYNEQF
NA	TRBV12-2	TRBJ2-7	ASRLDTHCDYDGQY
NA	TRBV2	TRBJ1-4	ASSAATGSNEKLF
NA	TRBV2	TRBJ2-1	ASSDIGQYNEQF
TRBD1	TRBV7-2	TRBJ2-7	ASSLLPGQGSYEQY
NA	TRBV9	TRBJ2-7	ASSVDVGSYEQY
NA	TRBV7-3	TRBJ1-2	ASSQTGTTGYT
TRBD1	TRBV19	TRBJ2-7	ASRQGRSSEQY
TRBD2	TRBV4-3	TRBJ2-1	ASSQDRLAGIFYNEQF
NA	TRBV7-9	TRBJ1-3	ASSLTQDTIY
NA	TRBV7-3	TRBJ1-5	ASSWGPSQPQH
NA	TRBV30	TRBJ1-5	AWKSAARENQPQH
NA	TRBV7-2	TRBJ2-5	ASSLDGRVQETQY
TRBD2	TRBV9	TRBJ2-1	ASSAIRTSGGSEQF
NA	TRBV7-8	TRBJ2-2	ASSPIQGPTGELF
NA	TRBV28	TRBJ1-2	ASRGGGKYGYT
TRBD1	TRBV5-6	TRBJ2-1	ASSLVTGGHEQF
TRBD1	TRBV28	TRBJ1-1	ASSTQGGQGLSEAF
TRBD1	TRBV19	TRBJ1-1	ASSAGRGSEAF
NA	TRBV6-5	TRBJ1-1	ASSYGQNTEAF
TRBD1	TRBV9	TRBJ1-2	ASSPDRDYGYT
NA	TRBV27	TRBJ1-3	ASRDPSSGNTIY